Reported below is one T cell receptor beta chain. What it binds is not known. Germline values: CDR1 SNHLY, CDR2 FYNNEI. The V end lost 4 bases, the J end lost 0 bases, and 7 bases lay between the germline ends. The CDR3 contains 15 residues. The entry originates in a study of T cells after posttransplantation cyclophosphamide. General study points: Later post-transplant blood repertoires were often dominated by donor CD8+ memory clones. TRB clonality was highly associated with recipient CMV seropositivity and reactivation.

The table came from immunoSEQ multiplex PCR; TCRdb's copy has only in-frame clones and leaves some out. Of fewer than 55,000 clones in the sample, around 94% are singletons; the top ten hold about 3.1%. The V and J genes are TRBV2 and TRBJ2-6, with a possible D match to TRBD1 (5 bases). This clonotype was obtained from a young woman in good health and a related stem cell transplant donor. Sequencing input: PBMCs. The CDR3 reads CASSADSSGANVLTF. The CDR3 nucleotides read TGTGCCAGCAGTGCCGACAGCTCTGGGGCCAACGTCCTGACTTTC. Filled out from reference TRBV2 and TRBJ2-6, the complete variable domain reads EPEVTQTPSHQVTQMGQEVILRCVPISNHLYFYWYRQILGQKVEFLVSFYNNEISEKSEIFDDQFSVERPDGSNFTLKIRSTKLEDSAMYFCASSADSSGANVLTFGAGSRLTVL.